A selection of T cell receptor beta chains follows, all from one sample in a study of T cells after yellow fever vaccination. TCRdb used MiXCR to reprocess the 5' RACE reads, holding one entry per CDR3 protein. The sample has about 170,000 distinct CDR3 sequences, 9.5% to 12% seen once; the top ten hold just over 35%. The source was CD8+ T cells sorted from PBMCs, collected 15 days after the yellow fever booster vaccination. Receptors originate from a man aged 18 to 35 who received the YFV17D yellow fever vaccine. CDR3s include the opening cysteine and the closing phenylalanine or tryptophan. The order of the fields is clone size, J gene, V gene, D gene, CDR3 DNA, CDR3 protein. D genes are given only for firm matches. Not all rows give a size; the values are once, few, many and, for expanded clones, a class.

>.|TRBJ2-1|TRBV4-1|TRBD2
TGCGCCAGCAGCTGGACTAGCGGGGGAGATGAGCAGTTCTTC
CASSWTSGGDEQFF
>.|TRBJ1-6|TRBV4-1|.
TGCGCCAGCAGCCAAGATCGGGCTTCTAATTCACCCCTCCACTTT
CASSQDRASNSPLHF
>.|TRBJ2-2|TRBV4-1|TRBD1
TGCGCCAGCAGCCAAGAGAGAACAGGGGGAACCGGGGAGCTGTTTTTT
CASSQERTGGTGELFF
>.|TRBJ1-1|TRBV4-3|.
TGCGCCAGCAGCCGTTTCGCAGGGAACACTGAAGCTTTCTTT
CASSRFAGNTEAFF
>.|TRBJ1-2|TRBV11-2|.
TGTGCCAGCAGCCCCGGGGGCCATGGAGGGTATGGCTACACCTTC
CASSPGGHGGYGYTF
>few|TRBJ2-3|TRBV5-1|.
TGCGCCAGCAGCTTTGTCGGGACCAGCACAGATACGCAGTATTTT
CASSFVGTSTDTQYF
>few|TRBJ2-7|TRBV2|TRBD2
TGTGCCAGCAGTGAAAATTTTGGGAGGGAGTACTTC
CASSENFGREYF
>.|TRBJ2-3|TRBV29-1|.
TGCAGCGAAAGAGCAGGAAACTCAGATACGCAGTATTTT
CSERAGNSDTQYF
>.|TRBJ2-3|TRBV12-3/TRBV12-4|TRBD2
TGTGCCAGCAGTTTATGGCTAGCGGGGCTAGGGGATACGCAGTATTTT
CASSLWLAGLGDTQYF
>.|TRBJ1-5|TRBV3-1|.
TGTGCCAGCAGCCAAGGGGCACGGAGCAATCAGCCCCAGCATTTT
CASSQGARSNQPQHF
>.|TRBJ2-4|TRBV4-1|.
TGCGCCAGCAGCGGGCGAGGGACCGAGAACATTCAGTACTTC
CASSGRGTENIQYF
>few|TRBJ2-3|TRBV5-1|TRBD2
TGCGCCAGCAGCTTGACTAGCGGGTCCGCAGATACGCAGTATTTT
CASSLTSGSADTQYF